This T cell receptor beta chain was identified during a study of PD-1 blockade in mismatch repair-deficient tumors. PCR or immunohistochemistry showed mismatch repair deficiency in every enrolled patient. TCRs were sequenced from a few patients responding to pembrolizumab. Clones were sequenced by immunoSEQ multiplex PCR, and TCRdb holds only the in-frame ones, with some missing. The data hold some 120,000 clones, with 85% to 90% observed a single time. The V and J ends lost 4 bases and 3 bases, in that order; junction bases with no gene match: 9. Looked up from germline, CDR1 is SEHNR and CDR2 is FQNEAQ (reference sequence). The CDR3 extends over 19 amino acids.

The receptor was derived from an adult with mismatch repair-deficient cancer. V is TRBV7-9 and J is TRBJ2-2, with 15 bases that match TRBD2. The sequenced sample was peripheral blood, obtained 44 weeks after starting pembrolizumab. The DNA for the CDR3 is TGTGCCAGCAGCTCTCCACCGGGACTAGCGGGAGGCGACACCGGGGAGCTGTTTTTT. Encoded protein: CASSSPPGLAGGDTGELFF.